The rows below give T cell receptor beta chains drawn from one sample of a study of shared clonotypes between healthy human individuals. Profiling relied on immunoSEQ multiplex PCR, and the TCRdb table lists in-frame clones only, not all of them. Here the sample spans over 2 million clones, 85% to 95% being singletons. The sequenced material came from naive CD8+ T cells sorted from blood. Source of these receptors: a man aged 18 to 30 in good health. CDR3s include the opening cysteine and the closing phenylalanine or tryptophan. D genes are given only for firm matches. For some rows the clone size is stated as once, few or many, or as a class when expanded; others skip it.

clone size	V gene	D gene	J gene	CDR3 DNA	CDR3 protein
-	TRBV6-5	TRBD1	TRBJ1-2	TGTGCCAGCACTCCGGGACAGGGAAACTATGGCTACACCTTC	CASTPGQGNYGYTF
once	TRBV29-1	TRBD1	TRBJ2-7	TGCAGCGTGGCCGGGACAGGATCCTCCTACGAGCAGTACTTC	CSVAGTGSSYEQYF
-	TRBV25-1	TRBD1	TRBJ1-1	TGTGCCAGTACAGGGGGTTACACTGAAGCTTTCTTT	CASTGGYTEAFF
-	TRBV10-3	-	TRBJ2-1	TGTGCCATCAGTCCCCCATTCGGCTCCTACAATGAGCAGTTCTTC	CAISPPFGSYNEQFF
-	TRBV28	-	TRBJ1-1	TGTGCCACCGGCGGGGGTACTGAAGCTTTCTTT	CATGGGTEAFF
-	TRBV12-5	-	TRBJ2-1	TGTGCTAGTGGTGTGGTACGGGAGCAGTTCTTC	CASGVVREQFF
-	TRBV6-1	-	TRBJ2-3	TGTGCCAGCAGTGAATTTTGGGGGGGCGACTGGGATACGCAGTATTTT	CASSEFWGGDWDTQYF
-	TRBV5-1	TRBD1	TRBJ2-3	TGCGCCAGCAGTACCGGGACAGGGGGCACAGATACGCAGTATTTT	CASSTGTGGTDTQYF
-	TRBV29-1	-	TRBJ2-7	TGCAGCGTTGAGTTCAGGGGTGGTGGCTACGAGCAGTACTTC	CSVEFRGGGYEQYF
-	TRBV12-5	-	TRBJ1-5	TGTGCTAGTGGTTTGGACCCCTATCAGCCCCAGCATTTT	CASGLDPYQPQHF
-	TRBV9	-	TRBJ2-2	TGTGCCAGCAGCGCCACAGACACCGGGGAGCTGTTTTTT	CASSATDTGELFF
-	TRBV27	TRBD1	TRBJ1-4	TGTGCCAGCAGTTTTCGGCGGCAGGGGGCCTATAATGAAAAACTGTTTTTT	CASSFRRQGAYNEKLFF
-	TRBV9	TRBD1	TRBJ2-7	TGTGCCAGCAGCGTAGGCCCGAGGGGGCCGTCCTACGAGCAGTACTTC	CASSVGPRGPSYEQYF
-	TRBV12-5	-	TRBJ1-2	TGTGCTAGTGGTTTGTATGGCTATGGCTACACCTTC	CASGLYGYGYTF
-	TRBV19	-	TRBJ2-7	TGTGCCAGTAGCCCGACGCCTATTTCCTACGAGCAGTACTTC	CASSPTPISYEQYF
-	TRBV6-1	-	TRBJ1-1	TGTGCCAGCAGTGAGTGGATATGGGGGAACACTGAAGCTTTCTTT	CASSEWIWGNTEAFF
-	TRBV6-5	-	TRBJ1-1	TGTGCCAGCAGTTACTCGTCGGGTTACACTGAAGCTTTCTTT	CASSYSSGYTEAFF
-	TRBV28	-	TRBJ2-3	TGTGCCAGCCGTCCCCCCGGCAGGAGGGGGGGCACAGATACGCAGTATTTT	CASRPPGRRGGTDTQYF
-	TRBV30	-	TRBJ1-1	TGTGCCTGGAGTTGGGCGGGAGAGACTGAAGCTTTCTTT	CAWSWAGETEAFF
-	TRBV27	TRBD2	TRBJ2-7	TGTGCCAGCGCCCTAGCGGCCACTTTCTACGAGCAGTACTTC	CASALAATFYEQYF
-	TRBV18	-	TRBJ2-2	TGTGCCAGCTCACCAGACTCGAACACCGGGGAGCTGTTTTTT	CASSPDSNTGELFF
-	TRBV27	TRBD1	TRBJ2-7	TGTGCCAGCAGTCGATTGCAGGCGGCACAGGGGGCTTTCTTGTACGAGCAGTACTTC	CASSRLQAAQGAFLYEQYF
-	TRBV10-2	-	TRBJ1-4	TGCGCCAGCAGTGAGTCGGGTCGGGTAGAAAAACTGTTTTTT	CASSESGRVEKLFF
few	TRBV14	-	TRBJ2-7	TGTGCCAGCAGCCAAGATGAGGACAGTGTTACTGGACAGTACTTC	CASSQDEDSVTGQYF
-	TRBV28	-	TRBJ2-7	TGTGCCAGCAGTTCCCCGGTGATCTACTCCTACGAGCAGTACTTC	CASSSPVIYSYEQYF
-	TRBV6-5	TRBD1	TRBJ1-6	TGTGCCAGCAGTTACGGAGAGGGGGCACCGCAGAGGATTTTT	CASSYGEGAPQRIF
-	TRBV27	-	TRBJ2-3	TGTGCCAGGGGGCATTATAGCACAGATACGCAGTATTTT	CARGHYSTDTQYF
-	TRBV29-1	-	TRBJ2-7	TGCAGCGTTGAAGATGGCGCCTCCTACGAGCAGTACTTC	CSVEDGASYEQYF
once	TRBV19	TRBD2	TRBJ2-1	TGTGCCAGTACCGGACTAGCGGAAGATGACAATGAGCAGTTCTTC	CASTGLAEDDNEQFF
-	TRBV7-9	-	TRBJ2-7	TGTGCCAGCAGCTCCACAGGGCCCTTCGCCTACGAGCAGTACTTC	CASSSTGPFAYEQYF
once	TRBV6-5	-	TRBJ2-7	TGTGCCACCCAAGGGTTGGGAGGCAGACCAAACGAGCAGTACTTC	CATQGLGGRPNEQYF
-	TRBV2	-	TRBJ2-4	TGTGCCAGCCTCTCCCCTAATTTAGCCAAAAACATTCAGTACTTC	CASLSPNLAKNIQYF
-	TRBV13	TRBD1	TRBJ1-4	TGTGCCAGCAGCTACGGACAGGGAGTTGAAAAACTGTTTTTT	CASSYGQGVEKLFF
-	TRBV5-6	-	TRBJ2-7	TGTGCCAGCAGCTTTCCCTCACTCTCCTACGAGCAGTACTTC	CASSFPSLSYEQYF
-	TRBV6-6	-	TRBJ1-2	TGTGCCAGCAGTTATACTTCCCAGGTTGATGGCTACACCTTC	CASSYTSQVDGYTF
-	TRBV10-3	-	TRBJ2-5	TGTGCCATCAGTAACCCCTTGGCCAGCGGGCCTCATCAATGGACCCAGTACTTC	CAISNPLASGPHQWTQYF
-	TRBV2	-	TRBJ1-1	TGTGCCAGCAGTGAAGCAGGAGCAACTGAAGCTTTCTTT	CASSEAGATEAFF
-	TRBV2	TRBD1	TRBJ1-5	TGTGCCAGCAGTGAGGGACAGGGGTCGGATAGCAATCAGCCCCAGCATTTT	CASSEGQGSDSNQPQHF
-	TRBV6-1	-	TRBJ2-1	TGTGCCAGCAGTCCCCTTAAGGACTCCTACAATGAGCAGTTCTTC	CASSPLKDSYNEQFF
-	TRBV30	-	TRBJ1-6	TGTGCCTGGAGTGAGACCCTTGATTCACCCCTCCACTTT	CAWSETLDSPLHF
-	TRBV19	-	TRBJ1-5	TGTGCCAGTAGATTCTGGGATCAGCCCCAGCATTTT	CASRFWDQPQHF
once	TRBV11-2	-	TRBJ2-7	TGTGCCAGCAGCAGAGACGGGGGTGGGTCCTACGAGCAGTACTTC	CASSRDGGGSYEQYF
-	TRBV4-2	-	TRBJ2-3	TGTGCCAGCAGCCAAGATAGGGCCCACACAGATACGCAGTATTTT	CASSQDRAHTDTQYF
-	TRBV6-6	-	TRBJ2-7	TGTGCCAGCACTCTGGGGAGCCCCTACGAGCAGTACTTC	CASTLGSPYEQYF
-	TRBV2	TRBD1	TRBJ1-6	TGTGCCAGCACCACGCCGGGACAGGGAAATTCACCCCTCCACTTT	CASTTPGQGNSPLHF
-	TRBV5-6	TRBD1	TRBJ2-7	TGTGCCAGCAGCCGACAGGGGGAAGAGCAGTACTTC	CASSRQGEEQYF
-	TRBV19	-	TRBJ1-1	TGTGCCAGTAGTATATACGGGCTGCCTGAAGCTTTCTTT	CASSIYGLPEAFF
-	TRBV6-1	-	TRBJ2-3	TGTGCCAGCAGTGGAGCGGGCCCGGGCACAGATACGCAGTATTTT	CASSGAGPGTDTQYF
-	TRBV7-9	TRBD2	TRBJ2-2	TGTGCCAGCACCTCCCTAGCGGGCACCGGGGAGCTGTTTTTT	CASTSLAGTGELFF
-	TRBV2	-	TRBJ2-7	TGTGCCAGCGGCGGCAGCTACGAGCAGTACTTC	CASGGSYEQYF
-	TRBV18	TRBD2	TRBJ2-1	TGTGCCAGCTCACTCTACAACGAGGGGACTAGTTTCAATGAGCAGTTCTTC	CASSLYNEGTSFNEQFF
-	TRBV28	-	TRBJ1-2	TGTGCCAGCAGTCTCAGGACGGTTTTCTATGGCTACACCTTC	CASSLRTVFYGYTF
-	TRBV6-5	-	TRBJ1-2	TGTGCCAGCAGTTACACGGGCAGCAATGGCTACACCTTC	CASSYTGSNGYTF
once	TRBV21-1	-	TRBJ2-7	TGTGCCAGCAGCAAAGGTTGGGGGTTACACGAGCAGTACTTC	CASSKGWGLHEQYF
-	TRBV5-6	-	TRBJ2-7	TGTGCCAGCAGCTTGGTACAGGGAGGCGAGCAGTACTTC	CASSLVQGGEQYF
-	TRBV6-5	-	TRBJ1-2	TGTGCCAGCAGTTACGGGTTCGACTATGGCTACACCTTC	CASSYGFDYGYTF
-	TRBV9	-	TRBJ2-7	TGTGCCAGCAGCGCCCCCGGTTACACAGCGGAGGGGTCCTACGAGCAGTACTTC	CASSAPGYTAEGSYEQYF
-	TRBV6-5	TRBD2	TRBJ2-5	TGTGCCAGCAGTTACTCGGGCGGGGAGGGGGAGACCCAGTACTTC	CASSYSGGEGETQYF
-	TRBV10-2	-	TRBJ1-1	TGCGCCAGCAGTGAGGGCCTCGGAGCTTTCTTT	CASSEGLGAFF